The 32 T cell receptor beta chains presented below share a single source sample, sequenced in a study of T cell changes during pregnancy in multiple sclerosis. Generated by immunoSEQ multiplex PCR, the TCRdb table keeps only in-frame clones and is missing some. The data contain 70,000 or so clones, 85% to 95% of them seen just once; the ten biggest clones take up roughly 2.1%. The starting material was peripheral blood, obtained in the third trimester of pregnancy. The receptors originated from a female donor in good health, enrolled as a control in a pregnancy study.

This chain links TRBV7-2 with TRBJ1-5, with D unresolved. The germline V gene encodes CDR1 SGHTA and CDR2 FQGNSA. Trimming left V 3 bases short and J 5 bases short, with 8 bases between. CDR3 length equals 13 residues. CDR3 sequence reads: CASSFGDDQPQHF. The CDR3 DNA is TGTGCCAGCAGCTTCGGAGATGATCAGCCCCAGCATTTT.

This clone was seen a handful of times. The chain uses TRBV18 and TRBJ1-5, with 7 nucleotides matching TRBD1. The CDR3 runs to 15 residues. Per the germline V gene, CDR1 is KGHSH and CDR2 is LQKENI. The ends lost 5 bases at V and 4 bases at J; junction bases unmatched: 8. The CDR3 is CASSSTGLGNQPQHF. The CDR3 nucleotides read TGTGCCAGCTCATCGACAGGGTTAGGGAATCAGCCCCAGCATTTT.

The chain employs TRBV7-6 and TRBJ2-7, with TRBD2 identical over 9 bases. This CDR3 is built from 15 residues. Germline V lookup: CDR1 SGHVS, CDR2 FNYEAQ. V dropped 1 base and J dropped 9; count of bases not matched to a gene: 10. CDR3 sequence (DNA): TGTGCCAGCAGCTTAGAGTATAGCGGGAGTCAGGTGCAGTACTTC. Residues: CASSLEYSGSQVQYF.

The V gene is TRBV7-8, the J gene TRBJ1-1, with 8 bases identical to TRBD1. This CDR3 has 15 amino acids. Germline V gene lookup returns CDR1 SGHVS and CDR2 FQNEAQ. The junction had 9 bases not matched to a gene; V was cut back by 5 bases and J by 4 bases. The CDR3 region has the DNA TGTGCCAGCAGCACCCGCAGGGGGCTTATCACTGAAGCTTTCTTT. As protein: CASSTRRGLITEAFF.

The genes are TRBV18 and TRBJ1-3, with TRBD1 identical over 7 bases. The CDR3 has 15 amino acids. CDR1 KGHSH and CDR2 LQKENI come from the germline V gene. The V and J ends lost 1 base and 3 bases, in that order; junction bases with no gene match: 3. CDR3 loop: CASSPLGTDGNTIYF. As DNA, the CDR3 is TGTGCCAGCTCACCACTTGGGACAGATGGAAACACCATATATTTT.

V is TRBV30 and J is TRBJ2-6; D is possibly TRBD2 (6 bases). Germline V CDR1 and CDR2: GTSNPN, SVGIG (reference sequence). CDR3 size: 15 residues. Trimming cost V 3 bases and J 3 bases, with 12 bases left between them. The chain's CDR3 is CAWSHGTFGANVLTF. The CDR3 nucleotides read TGTGCCTGGAGCCACGGGACTTTTGGGGCCAACGTCCTGACTTTC.

The rearrangement uses TRBV9 and TRBJ1-5; weak D call: TRBD1 (6 bases). Between the trimmed V and J ends, which lost 4 bases and 5 bases, there was a span of 16 bases. There are 15 residues in the CDR3. Germline-derived CDR1 and CDR2 are SGDLS and YYNGEE. The CDR3 region has the DNA TGTGCCAGCAGCCCAGAAGGGGGTTCGTATCAGCCCCAGCATTTT. It yields the protein CASSPEGGSYQPQHF.

This clone appeared once. The chain recombines TRBV30 with TRBJ1-4; tentative D call: TRBD1 (5 bases). Looked up from germline, CDR1 is GTSNPN and CDR2 is SVGIG (reference sequence). CDR3 length equals 15 residues. Trimming stripped 2 bases from V and 0 bases from J, with 10 bases between. The CDR3 DNA follows: TGTGCCTGGAGTACAGGCCTAGCAACTAATGAAAAACTGTTTTTT. It yields the protein CAWSTGLATNEKLFF. The full variable domain, with the rest looked up from reference TRBV30 and TRBJ1-4, is SQTIHQWPATLVQPVGSPLSLECTVEGTSNPNLYWYRQAAGRGLQLLFYSVGIGQISSEVPQNLSASRPQDRQFILSSKKLLLSDSGFYLCAWSTGLATNEKLFFGSGTQLSVL.

In its sample, this clone was seen once. This rearrangement joins TRBV6-5 to TRBJ2-1; D possibly corresponds to TRBD1 (6 bases). The CDR3 contains 15 residues. CDR1 and CDR2 from the germline V gene are MNHEY and SVGAGI. V gave up 4 bases and J gave up 7 bases, with 17 bases separating them. CDR3 residues: CASSSFGTPQNEQFF. CDR3 sequence (DNA): TGTGCCAGCAGTTCATTCGGGACACCACAAAATGAGCAGTTCTTC.

This chain connects TRBV4-1 to TRBJ2-3; TRBD1 matches 7 bases. V dropped 7 bases and J dropped 1; count of bases not matched to a gene: 11. The CDR3 consists of 16 residues. From germline, CDR1 is MGHRA and CDR2 YSYEKL. The CDR3 nucleotides are TGCGCCAGCACGCCAGGGGGTGGCATCGGCACAGATACGCAGTATTTT. Translated, it gives CASTPGGGIGTDTQYF.

J is TRBJ1-2 and V is TRBV15, with 10 bases matching TRBD1. The CDR3 has 14 amino acids. V lost 9 bases, J lost 1 base, and 5 bases stayed unmatched. CDR1 and CDR2 from the germline V gene are LNHNV and YYDKDF (reference sequence). The CDR3 DNA reads as TGTGCCACTGGGACAGGGGCGGATAACTATGGCTACACCTTC. Translated: CATGTGADNYGYTF.

DNA of the CDR3: TGTGCCAGCTCACCCTCGGGCAGGGGAGAGACCCAGTACTTC. Translating it yields CASSPSGRGETQYF. This chain links TRBV18 with TRBJ2-5, with a possible D match to TRBD1 (6 bases). Germline CDR1 is KGHSH and CDR2 is LQKENI. This CDR3 is built from 14 residues. V was trimmed by 3 bases and J by 4 bases, leaving 12 bases between them.

The chain joins TRBV19 to TRBJ2-2; 8 nucleotides line up with TRBD1. V was clipped by 4 bases and J by 7 bases; unmatched bases: 5. In germline, CDR1 is LNHDA, CDR2 SQIVND (reference sequence). This CDR3 contains 14 residues. Written as DNA, the CDR3 is TGTGCCAGTAGTAAGACAGGGGATATCGGGGAGCTGTTTTTT. Encoded protein: CASSKTGDIGELFF.

The chain links TRBV13 to TRBJ2-3, with TRBD2 identical over 10 bases. In germline, CDR1 is PRHDT, CDR2 FYEKMQ (reference sequence). Trimming cost V 1 base and J 0 bases; bases outside gene matches: 4. The CDR3 spans 17 residues. CDR3 in DNA: TGTGCCAGCAGCTTAGCTAGCGGGGGCCTTAGCACAGATACGCAGTATTTT. This codes for CASSLASGGLSTDTQYF.

The gene calls are TRBV9 and TRBJ2-1; TRBD2 is a possible D gene (6 bases). There are 16 residues in the CDR3. In germline, CDR1 is SGDLS, CDR2 YYNGEE. V lost 3 bases to trimming and J lost 0 bases, with 13 bases between them. For the CDR3, the DNA is TGTGCCAGCAGCGAACTTAGCGGCGTCTCCTACAATGAGCAGTTCTTC. Protein sequence: CASSELSGVSYNEQFF.

This clone was observed a single time. The chain combines TRBV18 with TRBJ1-4, with 8 bases identical to TRBD1. The V segment lost 3 bases and the J segment 0 bases; nucleotides outside the gene matches: 3. CDR3 length equals 16 residues. CDR1 KGHSH and CDR2 LQKENI come from the germline V gene. The CDR3 loop is CASSPRQGTTNEKLFF. CDR3 coding DNA: TGTGCCAGCTCACCCCGACAGGGGACAACTAATGAAAAACTGTTTTTT. Looking up the rest from reference TRBV18 and TRBJ1-4 gives the full variable domain: NAGVMQNPRHLVRRRGQEARLRCSPMKGHSHVYWYRQLPEEGLKFMVYLQKENIIDESGMPKERFSAEFPKEGPSILRIQQVVRGDSAAYFCASSPRQGTTNEKLFFGSGTQLSVL.

The J gene is TRBJ2-6, the V gene TRBV18; 11 positions agree with TRBD1. Germline CDR1 and CDR2: KGHSH and LQKENI. This CDR3 spans 17 amino acids. The V gene end was trimmed by 3 bases and the J gene end by 11 bases; junction bases not matched to a gene: 12. In DNA form, the CDR3 reads TGTGCCAGCTCACCCCGGACAGGGGGCTTTCGGATGGACGTCCTGACTTTC. Translating it yields CASSPRTGGFRMDVLTF. Full variable domain (missing parts from reference TRBV18 and TRBJ2-6): NAGVMQNPRHLVRRRGQEARLRCSPMKGHSHVYWYRQLPEEGLKFMVYLQKENIIDESGMPKERFSAEFPKEGPSILRIQQVVRGDSAAYFCASSPRTGGFRMDVLTFGAGSRLTVL.

The chain carries TRBV13 and TRBJ2-3; D may be TRBD2 (5 bases). CDR1 and CDR2 (germline): PRHDT, FYEKMQ (reference sequence). The CDR3 consists of 14 residues. V lost 0 bases and J lost 3, with 7 bases in between. CDR3 region: CASSLGSGTDTQYF. CDR3 in DNA: TGTGCCAGCAGCTTAGGCTCGGGGACAGATACGCAGTATTTT.

The V and J genes are TRBV27 and TRBJ2-1, with D perhaps TRBD1 (5 bases). The CDR3 is made up of 17 amino acids. The germline gives CDR1 MNHEY, CDR2 SMNVEV (reference sequence). V was pared by 1 base and J by 0 bases, with 13 bases between. The CDR3 spells CASSLWGRGASYNEQFF. The CDR3 DNA reads TGTGCCAGCAGTTTATGGGGTAGGGGCGCCTCCTACAATGAGCAGTTCTTC.

The table lists this clone with a count of one. This chain connects TRBV5-1 to TRBJ2-5; TRBD1 agrees at 8 bases. The CDR3 is 14 amino acids. Germline loops: CDR1 SGHRS, CDR2 YFSETQ. After removal of 3 bases from V and 4 bases from J, the junction contained 5 bases not matched to a gene. The CDR3 sequence: CASSSGQGRETQYF. The CDR3 DNA follows: TGCGCCAGCAGCTCCGGACAGGGAAGAGAGACCCAGTACTTC.

V and J are TRBV6-5 and TRBJ2-1; possible D gene TRBD1, 5 bases. The ends were cut back, 2 bases at V and 12 bases at J, with 11 bases in the middle. The CDR3 extends over 12 amino acids. CDR1 is MNHEY and CDR2 is SVGAGI in the germline V gene. This CDR3 reads CASSYPQGSQFF. In DNA, the CDR3 is TGTGCCAGCAGTTACCCGCAGGGTTCGCAGTTCTTC.

In DNA, the CDR3 is TGTGCCTGGAGTGAAACATTGAATTCACCCCTCCACTTT. It specifies CAWSETLNSPLHF. The rearrangement joins TRBV30 to TRBJ1-6; D is undetermined. Trimming took off 1 base at V and 7 bases at J, with 8 bases between the two ends. The CDR3 spans 13 residues. Germline values: CDR1 GTSNPN, CDR2 SVGIG (reference sequence).

The chain couples TRBV7-3 to TRBJ2-3, with D perhaps matching TRBD2 (6 bases). Germline CDR1 reads SGHTA; CDR2 reads FQGTGA. The CDR3 sequence is 15 residues long. Trimming cost V 5 bases and J 0 bases, with 12 bases left between them. The CDR3 here is CASSPEGRSTDTQYF. As DNA, the CDR3 is TGTGCCAGCAGCCCGGAGGGCAGAAGCACAGATACGCAGTATTTT.

The J gene is TRBJ2-7, the V gene TRBV7-8; TRBD1 matches at 11 bases. Trimming took 8 bases from V and 7 from J; bases not matched to a gene: 7. The V gene's germline CDR1 is SGHVS and CDR2 FQNEAQ. This CDR3 comprises 13 residues. CDR3 region: CASVRGQGGEQYF. CDR3 DNA sequence: TGTGCCAGCGTCAGGGGACAGGGGGGAGAGCAGTACTTC.

The CDR3 DNA follows: TGTGCCAGCAGGTCGAGCATGAGTCCTAATGAAAAACTGTTTTTT. As protein: CASRSSMSPNEKLFF. The chain couples TRBV7-6 to TRBJ1-4; the D is unclear. CDR1 is SGHVS and CDR2 is FNYEAQ in the germline V gene. V was pared by 6 bases and J by 3 bases, with 14 bases between. The CDR3 is made up of 15 amino acids.

This chain links TRBV14 with TRBJ2-1; D perhaps matches TRBD2 (5 bases). The CDR3 is made up of 13 amino acids. Germline V gene data show CDR1 as SGHDN and CDR2 as FVKESK. Trimming removed 4 bases from V and 9 bases from J, with 13 bases in between. The CDR3 loop is CASSLTLGSEQFF. The CDR3 DNA follows: TGTGCCAGCAGCCTTACGCTAGGGAGTGAGCAGTTCTTC.

This chain links TRBV6-4 with TRBJ2-1, with TRBD2 identical over 10 bases. The CDR3 length is 16 residues. The germline CDR1 and CDR2 sequences are MRHNA and SNTAGT. The V and J ends lost 3 bases and 0 bases, in that order; junction bases with no gene match: 2. Written as DNA, the CDR3 is TGTGCCAGCAGTGAGAGCGGGGGGGCCTCCTACAATGAGCAGTTCTTC. This codes for CASSESGGASYNEQFF.

This sequence joins TRBV5-4 and TRBJ2-3; the D gene is possibly TRBD2 (5 bases). The CDR3 loop spans 15 amino acids. V was clipped by 0 bases and J by 6 bases, with 14 bases between them. Germline assignment: CDR1 SGHNT and CDR2 YYREEE (reference sequence). The CDR3 loop reads CASSLGGGLGDTQYF. The CDR3, as DNA: TGTGCCAGCAGCTTGGGGGGTGGACTGGGGGATACGCAGTATTTT. The full variable domain, in which reference TRBV5-4 and TRBJ2-3 provide the parts outside the CDR3, is ETGVTQSPTHLIKTRGQQVTLRCSSQSGHNTVSWYQQALGQGPQFIFQYYREEENGRGNFPPRFSGLQFPNYSSELNVNALELDDSALYLCASSLGGGLGDTQYFGPGTRLTVL.

The V gene is TRBV20-1, the J gene TRBJ2-7; no definite D call. The CDR3 is 11 amino acids. CDR1 and CDR2 from the germline V gene are DFQATT and SNEGSKA (reference sequence). CDR3 nucleotide sequence: TGCACAACAAGGAGCTCCTACGAGCAGTACTTC. Translated, it gives CTTRSSYEQYF.

This chain joins TRBV7-9 and TRBJ2-3; 8 nucleotides agree with TRBD2. CDR3 size: 14 residues. Trimming cost V 5 bases and J 10 bases; bases outside gene matches: 11. The germline V gene encodes CDR1 SEHNR and CDR2 FQNEAQ (reference sequence). CDR3 in amino acids: CASSITTGTRAQYF. CDR3 in DNA: TGTGCCAGCAGCATTACAACCGGGACTAGAGCGCAGTATTTT.

The CDR3 is CATKGAGGYTF. CDR3 bases: TGTGCCACCAAGGGGGCAGGTGGCTACACCTTC. J is TRBJ1-2 and V is TRBV28; 7 nucleotides line up with TRBD1. From germline, CDR1 is MDHEN and CDR2 SYDVKM. The ends lost 10 bases at V and 7 bases at J; junction bases unmatched: 6. The CDR3 extends over 11 amino acids.

The gene calls are TRBV20-1 and TRBJ2-3; D is ambiguous. The germline gives CDR1 DFQATT, CDR2 SNEGSKA (reference sequence). With 5 bases removed from V and 4 bases from J, the gap between germline ends came to 7 bases. This CDR3 has 11 amino acids. The CDR3 here is CSAPRADTQYF. For the CDR3, the DNA is TGCAGTGCTCCCCGGGCAGATACGCAGTATTTT.